This section outlines one T cell receptor beta chain sequence together with its context. Its antigen is undetermined. Quantitative 5'-RACE with molecular barcodes was used to make the TCR beta libraries. TCRdb reprocessed the 5' RACE reads via MiXCR and lists one record per CDR3 protein. This table has roughly 370,000 distinct CDR3 sequences, around 20% appearing once. Losses at the gene ends were 5 bases for V and 7 bases for J; bases not matched to a gene: 16. The CDR3 is 17 residues long. The germline gives CDR1 MNHEY, CDR2 SMNVEV (reference sequence). These data are taken from a study of CD8 T cells in ankylosing spondylitis. Study observations and caveats: A motif of 7 or 8 highly homologous TCR beta variants was seen as apparently characteristic of ankylosing spondylitis blood.

This clonotype originated in a male donor with ankylosing spondylitis. The rearrangement joins TRBV27 to TRBJ2-4, with 8 nucleotides matching TRBD2. The specimen was blood, either unsorted or a sorted T cell fraction (not recorded which). CDR3 nucleotides: TGTGCCAGCAGTCCGGCGGGAGCGGGAGTGGCGGGCAACATTCAGTACTTC. It is translated as CASSPAGAGVAGNIQYF.